One and the same sample provided the 21 T cell receptor beta chains below, sequenced in a study of human T cells and chemical hapten exposure. Time point specified: patch test 1, 2 weeks after DPC sensitization. Treatment defined: therapeutic diphenylcyclopropenone sensitization with weekly scalp DPC. TCRdb recomputed calls from the RACE reads with MiXCR, one row per CDR3 protein. The table has more than 100,000 distinct CDR3 sequences, approximately 14% seen once. The sample in question was whole blood, obtained in connection with sensitization to the hapten diphenylcyclopropenone (DPC). The receptors here all came from a man younger than 30 with alopecia areata. Some clones in this sample may be carry-over from other donors' samples.

This clonotype was seen repeatedly, ten times or more. The rearrangement links TRBV7-6 to TRBJ2-2; the match to TRBD1 covers 8 bases. The CDR3 is 18 residues long. CDR1 and CDR2 from the germline V gene are SGHVS and FNYEAQ. Trimming took 1 base from V and 5 from J; bases not matched to a gene: 12. The CDR3 spells CASSLEGRTGRRTGELFF. The CDR3 DNA is TGTGCCAGCAGCTTAGAGGGAAGGACAGGGAGAAGGACCGGGGAGCTGTTTTTT.

This clonotype came up many times. The CDR3 nucleotides read TGTGCCAGCAGCCCCCCAGGGCAAGCCGATGAAGCTTTCTTT. It translates to CASSPPGQADEAFF. This chain connects TRBV3-1 to TRBJ1-1; D may be TRBD1 (5 bases). V lost 4 bases, J lost 7 bases, and 16 bases lay in between. The CDR3 has 14 residues. Germline V gene data show CDR1 as LGHDT and CDR2 as YNNKEL (reference sequence).

The rearrangement joins TRBV29-1 to TRBJ2-3; 8 positions agree with TRBD1. Losses at the gene ends were 7 bases for V and 1 base for J; bases not matched to a gene: 7. The germline CDR1 and CDR2 sequences are SQVTM and ANQGSEA. This CDR3 has 14 residues. CDR3 bases: TGCAGCGATGACGGGACAGGACGCACAGATACGCAGTATTTT. Translation: CSDDGTGRTDTQYF.

The CDR3 DNA reads TGTGCCAGCAGCTTACCCAGGGGGGCAGGTTCTGCCGAGCAGTACTTC. Translating it yields CASSLPRGAGSAEQYF. This sequence joins TRBV11-1 and TRBJ2-7; maybe TRBD1 (7 bases). V was clipped by 2 bases and J by 6 bases, with 20 bases between them. This CDR3 has 16 residues. Germline V gene lookup returns CDR1 SGHAT and CDR2 FQDESV (reference sequence).

This clonotype was seen more than once but under ten times. The chain employs TRBV4-3 and TRBJ1-3; D remains ambiguous. The CDR3 sequence is 14 residues long. The V gene's germline CDR1 is LGHNA and CDR2 YSLEER. The ends were cut back, 5 bases at V and 4 bases at J, with 12 bases in the middle. CDR3 DNA: TGCGCCAGCAGCACGGGCAGGAGGGGAAACACCATATATTTT. Encoded protein: CASSTGRRGNTIYF.

This clonotype was observed many times. The V call is TRBV7-7, the J call TRBJ2-2; 9 nucleotides agree with TRBD2. Trimming removed 11 bases from V and 6 bases from J; junction bases left unmatched: 4. The germline CDR1 and CDR2 sequences are SSHAT and FNYEAQ (reference sequence). CDR3 length: 12 amino acids. The chain's CDR3 is CALSGGPGELFF. DNA of the CDR3: TGTGCCCTAAGCGGGGGGCCCGGGGAGCTGTTTTTT.

V usage is TRBV6-2 or TRBV6-3 and J usage is TRBJ2-7; no firm D call. Germline CDR1 is MNHEY and CDR2 is SVGEGT. V dropped 0 bases and J dropped 6 bases, with 12 bases sitting between them. CDR3 size: 14 residues. CDR3 nucleotides: TGTGCCAGCAGTTACTCGTCCGAAAATCCCGAGCAGTACTTC. Its protein product is CASSYSSENPEQYF.

Only a few counts were recorded for this clonotype. The chain combines TRBV18 with TRBJ1-4, with a tentative D call TRBD1 (5 bases). Looked up from germline, CDR1 is KGHSH and CDR2 is LQKENI. The CDR3 consists of 16 residues. The V and J ends lost 2 bases and 8 bases respectively, with 18 bases between them. This CDR3 is CASSPSGFDAYEKLFF. The CDR3 region has the DNA TGTGCCAGCTCACCATCAGGGTTTGATGCATACGAAAAACTGTTTTTT. The full variable domain, its missing parts supplied by reference TRBV18 and TRBJ1-4, is NAGVMQNPRHLVRRRGQEARLRCSPMKGHSHVYWYRQLPEEGLKFMVYLQKENIIDESGMPKERFSAEFPKEGPSILRIQQVVRGDSAAYFCASSPSGFDAYEKLFFGSGTQLSVL.

The gene calls are TRBV10-3 and TRBJ2-6; D is possibly TRBD1 (6 bases). This CDR3 spans 15 amino acids. CDR1 and CDR2 (germline): ENHRY, SYGVKD. Deletions cut 6 bases from V and 4 bases from J, with 13 bases between. CDR3 nucleotide sequence: TGTGCCATCAGGGACAGTCGATCCGGGGCCAACGTCCTGACTTTC. Amino acid sequence: CAIRDSRSGANVLTF.

CDR3: CASSPNPRSKGTGELFF. CDR3 DNA: TGTGCCAGCAGTCCCAATCCCCGTTCCAAGGGCACCGGGGAGCTGTTTTTT. This chain links TRBV12-3 or TRBV12-4 with TRBJ2-2, with D uncertain. V was trimmed by 5 bases and J by 4 bases, leaving 20 bases between them. This CDR3 has 17 residues.

On this clonotype: A read error is likely, as this CDR3 ends without the conserved phenylalanine or tryptophan. The V call is TRBV20-1, the J call TRBJ2-3, with TRBD2 matching 11 bases. V gave up 6 bases and J gave up 1 base; unmatched junction bases: 3. CDR1 DFQATT and CDR2 SNEGSKA come from the germline V gene (reference sequence). This CDR3 region has 14 residues. CDR3 bases: TGCAGTGCGACGACTAGCGGGGGCACAGATACGCAGTATTCT. Its protein is CSATTSGGTDTQYS.

The chain employs TRBV12-2 and TRBJ1-1. TRBV12-2 is annotated as a pseudogene. The CDR3 is made up of 16 amino acids. Here the CDR3 DNA reads TGTGCAAGTCGCTTAGCGTGCGGAGAGAAGATCCCTGAAGCTATCTTT. Its translation: CASRLACGEKIPEAIF.

This clonotype has more than one count but fewer than ten. J is TRBJ1-2 and V is TRBV7-3; D is perhaps TRBD1 (6 bases). V lost 0 bases, J lost 1 base, and 9 bases lay in between. The length of the CDR3 is 15 residues. Germline V CDR1 and CDR2: SGHTA, FQGTGA. CDR3 sequence reads: CASSLTGGNNYGYTF. CDR3 DNA sequence: TGTGCCAGCAGCTTAACAGGGGGTAATAACTATGGCTACACCTTC.

The chain recombines TRBV5-4 with TRBJ1-4; 10 bases are shared with TRBD1. The CDR3 contains 14 residues. Trimming removed 4 bases from V and 5 bases from J; junction bases left unmatched: 2. Germline V gene lookup returns CDR1 SGHNT and CDR2 YYREEE (reference sequence). The CDR3 DNA sequence: TGTGCCAGCAGCAAGGACAGGGGGAATGAAAAACTGTTTTTT. Translating gives CASSKDRGNEKLFF.

This clonotype appeared once. The V call is TRBV6-6, the J call TRBJ2-1; 14 bases are shared with TRBD2. The germline V gene has CDR1 MNHNY and CDR2 SVGAGI (reference sequence). CDR3 length equals 17 residues. V shed 5 bases, J shed 5 bases, and the junction held 8 bases outside the gene matches. The CDR3 DNA reads TGTGCCAGCAGTGAGACTAGCGGGGGGGCCTTACACAATGAGCAGTTCTTC. Its translation: CASSETSGGALHNEQFF.

In this sample, this clonotype turned up a few times. The chain employs TRBV5-1 and TRBJ2-7; 8 bases are shared with TRBD1. Germline assignment: CDR1 SGHRS and CDR2 YFSETQ. The trim removed 0 bases at V and 3 bases at J, leaving 5 bases unmatched. The CDR3 is made up of 15 amino acids. CDR3 protein: CASSLDGTGRYEQYV. The CDR3 DNA follows: TGCGCCAGCAGCTTGGACGGGACAGGACGCTACGAGCAGTACGTC.

The count of this clonotype is one. In nucleotides, the CDR3 is TGTGCCAGCAGCGTAGACCCTGGCGAGACCCAGTACTTC. Its translation is CASSVDPGETQYF. V gene TRBV9 combines with J gene TRBJ2-5; D ambiguous. V lost 0 bases, J lost 5 bases, and 8 bases lay in between. The CDR3 length is 13 residues. CDR1 is SGDLS and CDR2 is YYNGEE in the germline V gene.

The chain has TRBV6-5 and TRBJ2-7; D possibly corresponds to TRBD2 (6 bases). Germline CDR1 MNHEY, CDR2 SVGAGI. The CDR3 runs 14 residues. Between the trimmed V and J ends, which lost 6 bases and 2 bases, there was a span of 14 bases. The CDR3: CASRILGRPYEQYF. CDR3 nucleotide sequence: TGTGCCAGCAGAATTCTAGGGAGGCCCTACGAGCAGTACTTC.

This clonotype was counted a few times. The V gene is TRBV11-3, the J gene TRBJ2-3; 8 nucleotides agree with TRBD2. The CDR3 is made up of 19 amino acids. Looked up from germline, CDR1 is SGHNT and CDR2 is YENEEA. V lost 5 bases, J lost 0 bases, and 16 bases stayed unmatched. The CDR3 is CASSLGAAGDPASTDTQYF. CDR3 sequence (DNA): TGTGCCAGCAGCCTGGGGGCAGCGGGGGACCCTGCTAGCACAGATACGCAGTATTTT.

This clonotype occurred a few times. This chain's CDR3 is CASSESNRRNEQFF. As DNA, the CDR3 is TGCGCCAGCAGTGAGTCAAATAGGAGGAATGAGCAGTTCTTC. The chain carries TRBV10-2 and TRBJ2-1, with D perhaps TRBD2 (5 bases). The CDR3 has 14 amino acids. The germline gives CDR1 WSHSY, CDR2 SAAADI. With 0 bases removed from V and 7 bases from J, the gap between germline ends came to 10 bases.

The rearrangement uses TRBV19 and TRBJ2-7; D might be TRBD1 (6 bases). CDR3 size: 14 residues. V dropped 7 bases and J dropped 1 base, with 14 bases sitting between them. Germline V gene lookup returns CDR1 LNHDA and CDR2 SQIVND (reference sequence). CDR3 in amino acids: CASKGTGNSYEQYF. In nucleotides, the CDR3 is TGTGCCAGTAAGGGAACAGGGAATTCCTACGAGCAGTACTTC.